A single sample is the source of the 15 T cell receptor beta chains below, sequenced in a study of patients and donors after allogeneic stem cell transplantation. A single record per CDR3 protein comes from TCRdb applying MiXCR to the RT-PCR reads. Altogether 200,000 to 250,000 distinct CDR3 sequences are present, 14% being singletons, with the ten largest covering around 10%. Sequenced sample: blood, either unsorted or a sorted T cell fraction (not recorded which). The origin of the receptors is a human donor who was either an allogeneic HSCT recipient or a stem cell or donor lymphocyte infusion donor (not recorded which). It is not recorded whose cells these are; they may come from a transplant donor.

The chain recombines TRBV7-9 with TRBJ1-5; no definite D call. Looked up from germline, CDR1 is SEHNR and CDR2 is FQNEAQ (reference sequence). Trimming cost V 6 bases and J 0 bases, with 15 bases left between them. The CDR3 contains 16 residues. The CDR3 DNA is TGTGCCAGCAGGCAAACTGGCCCTTATAGCAATCAGCCCCAGCATTTT. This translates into CASRQTGPYSNQPQHF.

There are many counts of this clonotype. The CDR3 reads CASSLASAGAGETQYF. The CDR3 DNA reads TGTGCCAGCAGCTTGGCTTCCGCAGGGGCAGGGGAGACCCAGTACTTC. The V and J genes are TRBV5-4 and TRBJ2-5; perhaps TRBD1 as D (6 bases). The germline gives CDR1 SGHNT, CDR2 YYREEE (reference sequence). Trimming stripped 0 bases from V and 5 bases from J, with 17 bases between. The CDR3 has 16 residues. The complete variable domain, with remaining parts taken from reference TRBV5-4 and TRBJ2-5, reads ETGVTQSPTHLIKTRGQQVTLRCSSQSGHNTVSWYQQALGQGPQFIFQYYREEENGRGNFPPRFSGLQFPNYSSELNVNALELDDSALYLCASSLASAGAGETQYFGPGTRLLVL.

CDR3 bases: TGTGCCAGCAGTGAGTTGAGGGGGCAAGACTATGGCTACACCTTC. Amino acid sequence: CASSELRGQDYGYTF. The rearrangement links TRBV25-1 to TRBJ1-2; 7 nucleotides line up with TRBD1. CDR3 size: 15 residues. Germline V CDR1 and CDR2: MGHDK, SYGVNS. J gave up 3 bases and V 3 bases, and 7 bases lay outside the gene matches.

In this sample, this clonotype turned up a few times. The CDR3 here is CASRRLAGGINTGELFF. CDR3 bases: TGTGCCAGCAGGAGACTAGCGGGGGGGATCAACACCGGGGAGCTGTTTTTT. The V call is TRBV7-2, the J call TRBJ2-2; TRBD2 agrees at 14 bases. Trimming cost V 6 bases and J 2 bases; bases outside gene matches: 5. The V gene's germline CDR1 is SGHTA and CDR2 FQGNSA. CDR3 length equals 17 residues.

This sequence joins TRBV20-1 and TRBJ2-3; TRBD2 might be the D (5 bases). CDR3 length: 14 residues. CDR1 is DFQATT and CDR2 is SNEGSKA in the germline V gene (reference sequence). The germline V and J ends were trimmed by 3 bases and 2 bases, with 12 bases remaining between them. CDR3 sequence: CSARERKYTDTQYF. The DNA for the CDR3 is TGCAGTGCTAGGGAGCGGAAATACACAGATACGCAGTATTTT.

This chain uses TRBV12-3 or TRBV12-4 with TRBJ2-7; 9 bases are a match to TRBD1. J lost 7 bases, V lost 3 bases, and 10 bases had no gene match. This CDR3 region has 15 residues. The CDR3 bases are TGTGCCAGCAGTTTTGTTCGGGACAGGGTGGGGGAGCAGTACTTC. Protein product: CASSFVRDRVGEQYF.

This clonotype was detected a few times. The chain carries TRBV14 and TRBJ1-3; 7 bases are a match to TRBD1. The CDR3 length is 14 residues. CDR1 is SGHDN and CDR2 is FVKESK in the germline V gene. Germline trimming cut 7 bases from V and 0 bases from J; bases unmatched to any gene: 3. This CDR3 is CASTWDSSGNTIYF. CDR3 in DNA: TGTGCCAGCACCTGGGACAGCTCTGGAAACACCATATATTTT.

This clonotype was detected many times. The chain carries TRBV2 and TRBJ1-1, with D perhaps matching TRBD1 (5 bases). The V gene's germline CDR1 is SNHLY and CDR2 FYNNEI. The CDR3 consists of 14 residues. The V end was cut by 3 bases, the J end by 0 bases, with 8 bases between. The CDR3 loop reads CASSERGLNTEAFF. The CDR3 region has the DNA TGTGCCAGCAGTGAGCGGGGGTTGAACACTGAAGCTTTCTTT.

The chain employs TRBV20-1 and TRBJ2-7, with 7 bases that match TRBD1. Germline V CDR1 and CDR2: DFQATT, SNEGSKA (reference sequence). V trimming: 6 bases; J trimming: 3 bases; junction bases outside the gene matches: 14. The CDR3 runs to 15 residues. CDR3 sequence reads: CSAPPKQGNFYEQYF. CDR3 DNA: TGCAGTGCCCCGCCGAAACAGGGGAATTTCTACGAGCAGTACTTC.

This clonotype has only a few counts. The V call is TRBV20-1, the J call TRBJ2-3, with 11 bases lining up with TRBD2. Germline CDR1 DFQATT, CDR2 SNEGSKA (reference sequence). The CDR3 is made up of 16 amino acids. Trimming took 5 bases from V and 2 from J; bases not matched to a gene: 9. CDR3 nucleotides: TGCAGTGCTTCCCATACTAGCGGGGGTCCCACAGATACGCAGTATTTT. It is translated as CSASHTSGGPTDTQYF.

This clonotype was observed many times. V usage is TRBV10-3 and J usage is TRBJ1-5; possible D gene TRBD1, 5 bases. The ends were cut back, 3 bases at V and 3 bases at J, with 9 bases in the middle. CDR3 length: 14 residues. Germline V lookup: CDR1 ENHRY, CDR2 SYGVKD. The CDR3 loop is CAISEGAYNQPQHF. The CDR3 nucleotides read TGTGCCATCAGTGAAGGGGCCTACAATCAGCCCCAGCATTTT.

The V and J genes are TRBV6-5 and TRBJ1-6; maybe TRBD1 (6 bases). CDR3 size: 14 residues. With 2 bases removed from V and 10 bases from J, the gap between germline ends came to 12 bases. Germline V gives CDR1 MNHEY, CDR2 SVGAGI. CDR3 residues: CASSYAGTRSPLHF. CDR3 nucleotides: TGTGCCAGCAGTTACGCAGGGACACGCTCACCCCTCCACTTT.

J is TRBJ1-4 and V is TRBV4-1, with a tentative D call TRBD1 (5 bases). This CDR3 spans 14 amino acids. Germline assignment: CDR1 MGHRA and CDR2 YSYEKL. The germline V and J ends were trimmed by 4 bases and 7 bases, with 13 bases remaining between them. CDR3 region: CASSLGRDVEKLFF. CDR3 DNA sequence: TGCGCCAGCAGCCTCGGCAGGGACGTTGAAAAACTGTTTTTT.

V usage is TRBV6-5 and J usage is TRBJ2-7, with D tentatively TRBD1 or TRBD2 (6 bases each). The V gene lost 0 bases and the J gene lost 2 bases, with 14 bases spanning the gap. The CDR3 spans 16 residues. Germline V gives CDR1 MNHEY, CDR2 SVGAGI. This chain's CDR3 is CASSYSTPGEAYEQYF. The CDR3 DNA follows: TGTGCCAGCAGTTACTCGACTCCAGGGGAGGCCTACGAGCAGTACTTC.

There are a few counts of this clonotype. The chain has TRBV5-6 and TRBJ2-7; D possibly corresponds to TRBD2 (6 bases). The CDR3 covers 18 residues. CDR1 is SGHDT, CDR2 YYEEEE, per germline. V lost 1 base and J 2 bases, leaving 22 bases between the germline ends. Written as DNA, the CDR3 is TGTGCCAGCAGCTTGACCATCTCAGCCGGGACGGGGGCCTACGAGCAGTACTTC. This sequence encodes CASSLTISAGTGAYEQYF. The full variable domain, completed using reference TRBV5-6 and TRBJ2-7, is DAGVTQSPTHLIKTRGQQVTLRCSPKSGHDTVSWYQQALGQGPQFIFQYYEEEERQRGNFPDRFSGHQFPNYSSELNVNALLLGDSALYLCASSLTISAGTGAYEQYFGPGTRLTVT.